This TCR beta chain appears in the sequencing data of a study of tissue T cells after allogeneic stem cell transplantation. Findings and caveats of the study: Limitations included a small, clinically heterogeneous cohort and limited sampling depth.

As for time point: mouse harvest day 14 after allogeneic transplant. Mouse grafts combined 10^7 T-cell-depleted bone marrow cells with 10^6 splenic CD5+ T cells. B6 (H2b) cells into BALB/c (H2d) mice; tissues taken at day 7 or 14. TCRdb's table, derived via immunoSEQ multiplex PCR, lists solely in-frame clones and lacks some. The data show roughly 1,700 clones, with nearly 45% seen just once and approximately 18% held by the top ten. The CDR3 sequence is 12 residues long. The germline V gene has CDR1 KGHPV and CDR2 FQNQEV (reference sequence). The germline V and J ends were trimmed by 6 bases and 5 bases, with 5 bases remaining between them. On this clone itself: Its antigen remains unknown. The gene names here belong to mouse. The read ends 1 residue before the CDR3 terminus; that terminus is restored from the germline J gene. Other DNA sequences in the same sample also yield this CDR3.

Sequencing was done on a sample of gut tissue. The receptor comes from a female BALB/c mouse given C57BL/6 T cells with graft-versus-host disease after an allogeneic hematopoietic cell transplant. The rearrangement uses TRBV26 and TRBJ1-6, with unresolved D. TRBJ1-6 is placed among ORFs of uncertain function. The CDR3 is CASSPDNSPLYF. The part of the CDR3 DNA that was read is TGTGCCAGCAGCCCAGATAATTCGCCCCTCTAC.